Listed here are 19 T cell receptor beta chains from one sample, sequenced in a study of identical twins. From the 5' RACE reads, TCRdb called clonotypes with MiXCR, one entry per CDR3 protein. This sample has 200,000 to 250,000 distinct CDR3 sequences; about 7% occur once, and the top ten carry approximately 3.6%. The sample was also reused in another study, on yellow fever vaccine responses in identical twins.

Sequencing was performed on memory (CD45RO+) T cells sorted from blood. The source is a woman aged 18-29 years in good health.

This clonotype was seen many times. The genes are TRBV12-3 or TRBV12-4 and TRBJ2-1; D not certain. V lost 6 bases to trimming and J lost 6 bases, with 12 bases between them. The CDR3 sequence is 13 residues long. CDR3 sequence reads: CASRSYISNEQFF. The CDR3 nucleotides are TGTGCCAGCAGGTCGTATATCTCCAATGAGCAGTTCTTC.

This clonotype turned up a few times. The chain employs TRBV28 and TRBJ2-5, with D unresolved. Germline loops: CDR1 MDHEN, CDR2 SYDVKM. V was cut by 6 bases and J by 7 bases, with 0 bases left in between. This CDR3 has 8 residues. CDR3 sequence: CASRTQYF. The DNA for the CDR3 is TGTGCCAGCAGGACCCAGTACTTC.

This clonotype was observed a handful of times. This chain joins TRBV7-2 and TRBJ2-7; tentative D call: TRBD1 (5 bases). V was cut by 5 bases and J by 6 bases, with 14 bases left in between. In germline, CDR1 is SGHTA, CDR2 FQGNSA. The CDR3 totals 13 residues. For the CDR3, the DNA is TGTGCCAGCAGCAGGCTCCAGGGTCTCGAGCAGTACGTC. The encoded protein is CASSRLQGLEQYV.

This chain uses TRBV6-2 or TRBV6-3 with TRBJ2-7; 9 bases agree with TRBD2. Germline V gives CDR1 MNHEY, CDR2 SVGEGT. The CDR3 length is 15 residues. V was pared by 6 bases and J by 3 bases, with 9 bases of the junction left unmatched. CDR3 in DNA: TGTGCCAGCAGCCAGACGGGACTAGCAGACTACGAGCAGTACTTC. It translates to CASSQTGLADYEQYF.

In its sample, this clonotype was seen many times. The chain is built from TRBV12-3 or TRBV12-4 and TRBJ1-1; TRBD1 aligns across 10 bases. J lost 6 bases, V lost 2 bases, and 6 bases had no gene match. The CDR3 loop spans 15 amino acids. CDR3 amino acids: CASSLQGQGTAEAFF. CDR3 nucleotide sequence: TGTGCCAGCAGTTTACAGGGACAGGGGACGGCTGAAGCTTTCTTT.

The chain uses TRBV20-1 and TRBJ2-2, with TRBD2 matching 10 bases. CDR1 is DFQATT and CDR2 is SNEGSKA in the germline V gene (reference sequence). Trimming removed 6 bases from V and 6 bases from J; junction bases left unmatched: 10. The CDR3 runs 15 residues. CDR3 sequence: CSATGLADKPGELFF. The CDR3 region has the DNA TGCAGTGCCACCGGACTAGCGGATAAGCCCGGGGAGCTGTTTTTT.

The chain recombines TRBV29-1 with TRBJ2-5; 9 bases line up with TRBD2. CDR1 is SQVTM and CDR2 is ANQGSEA in the germline V gene. V was pared by 8 bases and J by 2 bases, with 15 bases of the junction left unmatched. The CDR3 is 16 residues long. In DNA form, the CDR3 reads TGCAGCTCTCGGGTGGCGGGAGGGACATTACAAGAGACCCAGTACTTC. Amino acid sequence: CSSRVAGGTLQETQYF.

In this sample, this clonotype turned up many times. The chain joins TRBV4-1 to TRBJ2-4, with 16 positions matching TRBD2. Germline CDR1 MGHRA, CDR2 YSYEKL. CDR3 size: 19 residues. Trimming cost V 1 base and J 4 bases; bases outside gene matches: 7. Written as DNA, the CDR3 is TGCGCCAGCAGCCAAGGGGGGACTAGCGGGAGGGCCGTGAAAAACATTCAGTACTTC. Translated: CASSQGGTSGRAVKNIQYF.

In its sample, this clonotype was seen a few times. V gene TRBV12-3 or TRBV12-4 combines with J gene TRBJ2-7; TRBD2 aligns across 11 bases. The CDR3 is made up of 15 amino acids. The V segment lost 6 bases and the J segment 6 bases; nucleotides outside the gene matches: 10. This chain's CDR3 is CASSLSGGVLGEQYV. CDR3 nucleotide sequence: TGTGCCAGCAGCCTTAGCGGGGGGGTTTTGGGCGAGCAGTACGTC.

The chain recombines TRBV6-1 with TRBJ1-2; D gene uncertain. The CDR3 is 13 amino acids. Trimming took 7 bases from V and 2 from J, leaving 11 bases between them. Germline V gives CDR1 MNHNS, CDR2 SASEGT. The CDR3 sequence: CASTRFQNYGYTF. CDR3 sequence (DNA): TGTGCCAGCACCCGGTTCCAAAACTATGGCTACACCTTC.

The table lists this clonotype with many counts. This chain links TRBV7-8 with TRBJ2-5, with TRBD2 matching 10 bases. The CDR3 covers 17 residues. V was clipped by 1 base and J by 5 bases; unmatched bases: 10. Germline-derived CDR1 and CDR2 are SGHVS and FQNEAQ. CDR3 region: CASSLGPGTSEWETQYF. CDR3 coding DNA: TGTGCCAGCAGCTTAGGCCCCGGGACTAGCGAATGGGAGACCCAGTACTTC.

This chain uses TRBV29-1 with TRBJ2-1; TRBD2 is a possible D gene (6 bases). V gave up 5 bases and J gave up 9 bases, with 23 bases separating them. This CDR3 comprises 15 residues. CDR1 and CDR2 (germline): SQVTM, ANQGSEA. CDR3 sequence: CSVSGRWLMGGEQFF. The CDR3 DNA is TGCAGCGTTTCCGGCCGTTGGCTCATGGGAGGTGAGCAGTTCTTC.

The gene calls are TRBV18 and TRBJ1-3, with D perhaps matching TRBD1 (6 bases). CDR3 size: 16 residues. Germline lookup yields CDR1 KGHSH and CDR2 LQKENI. Trimming pared 3 bases from V and 0 bases from J, leaving 12 bases between. The CDR3 DNA reads as TGTGCCAGCTCACCCAACCAGGGGAGCTCTGGAAACACCATATATTTT. It specifies CASSPNQGSSGNTIYF.

This clonotype was observed many times. This chain joins TRBV24-1 and TRBJ1-5, with 8 bases identical to TRBD1. Germline CDR1 KGHDR, CDR2 SFDVKD. The CDR3 consists of 15 residues. V shed 4 bases and J 6 bases; nucleotides not matched to a gene: 7. The CDR3 region has the DNA TGTGCCACCAGTGACACGGACAGGGTTGGTCAGCCCCAGCATTTT. Protein sequence: CATSDTDRVGQPQHF.

In its sample, this clonotype was seen a few times. The chain carries TRBV11-3 and TRBJ2-1; TRBD2 agrees at 8 bases. Trimming took 8 bases from V and 8 from J; bases not matched to a gene: 11. Germline CDR1 reads SGHNT; CDR2 reads YENEEA. The CDR3 totals 14 residues. Written as DNA, the CDR3 is TGTGCCAGCTCCCTCGGGGGGGCCTTGTATGAGCAGTTCTTC. This translates into CASSLGGALYEQFF.

This clonotype has more than one count but fewer than ten. The V and J genes are TRBV3-1 and TRBJ1-2, with unresolved D. The V gene's germline CDR1 is LGHDT and CDR2 YNNKEL (reference sequence). The ends were cut back, 0 bases at V and 0 bases at J, with 8 bases in the middle. The CDR3 is 15 amino acids. CDR3 in DNA: TGTGCCAGCAGCCAAGATGCAGAAACTAACTATGGCTACACCTTC. This translates into CASSQDAETNYGYTF.

This clonotype was counted many times. This sequence joins TRBV12-3 or TRBV12-4 and TRBJ2-3, with 9 bases fitting TRBD2. This CDR3 region has 16 residues. The V and J ends lost 6 bases and 4 bases, in that order; junction bases with no gene match: 11. The CDR3 region has the DNA TGTGCCAGCAGCAAACCCAGCGGGGGGATCGCAGATACGCAGTATTTT. It is translated as CASSKPSGGIADTQYF.

The DNA of the CDR3 is TGTGCCAGCAAGGGTGATGCAGTGACCGGGGAGCTGTTTTTT. Protein: CASKGDAVTGELFF. The V gene is TRBV28, the J gene TRBJ2-2; no clear D. The CDR3 loop spans 14 amino acids. CDR1 and CDR2 (germline): MDHEN, SYDVKM. The germline V and J ends were trimmed by 7 bases and 5 bases, with 14 bases remaining between them.

The chain couples TRBV2 to TRBJ2-3; D call uncertain. Germline V gives CDR1 SNHLY, CDR2 FYNNEI. Trimming left V 2 bases short and J 3 bases short, with 9 bases between. This CDR3 is built from 14 residues. CDR3: CASSEMLATDTQYF. The CDR3 nucleotides are TGTGCCAGCAGTGAAATGTTAGCTACAGATACGCAGTATTTT. The full variable domain, its missing parts supplied by reference TRBV2 and TRBJ2-3, is EPEVTQTPSHQVTQMGQEVILRCVPISNHLYFYWYRQILGQKVEFLVSFYNNEISEKSEIFDDQFSVERPDGSNFTLKIRSTKLEDSAMYFCASSEMLATDTQYFGPGTRLTVL.